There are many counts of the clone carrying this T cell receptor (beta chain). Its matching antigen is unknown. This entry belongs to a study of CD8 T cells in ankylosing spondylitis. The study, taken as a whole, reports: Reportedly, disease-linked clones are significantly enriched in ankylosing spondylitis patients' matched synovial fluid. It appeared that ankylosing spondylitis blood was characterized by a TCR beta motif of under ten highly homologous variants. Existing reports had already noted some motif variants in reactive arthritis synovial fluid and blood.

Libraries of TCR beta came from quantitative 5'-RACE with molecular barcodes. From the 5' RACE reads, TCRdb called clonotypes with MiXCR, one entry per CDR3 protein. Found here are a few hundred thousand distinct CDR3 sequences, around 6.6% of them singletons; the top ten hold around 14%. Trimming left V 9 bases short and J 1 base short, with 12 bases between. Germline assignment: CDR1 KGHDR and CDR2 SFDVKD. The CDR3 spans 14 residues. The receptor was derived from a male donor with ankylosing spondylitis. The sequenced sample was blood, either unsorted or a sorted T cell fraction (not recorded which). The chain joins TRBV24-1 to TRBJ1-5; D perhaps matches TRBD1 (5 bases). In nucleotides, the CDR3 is TGTGCCACCTCCTCCGGGGGAAGCAATCAGCCCCAGCATTTT. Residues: CATSSGGSNQPQHF.